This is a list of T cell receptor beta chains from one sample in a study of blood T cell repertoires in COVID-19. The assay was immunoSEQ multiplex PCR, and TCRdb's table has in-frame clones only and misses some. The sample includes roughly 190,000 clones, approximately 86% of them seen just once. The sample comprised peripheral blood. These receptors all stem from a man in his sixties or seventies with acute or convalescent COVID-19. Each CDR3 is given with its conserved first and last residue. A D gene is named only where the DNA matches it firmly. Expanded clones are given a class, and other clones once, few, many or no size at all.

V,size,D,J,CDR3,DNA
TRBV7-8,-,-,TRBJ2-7,CASSLVGTISEQYF,TGTGCCAGCAGCTTAGTAGGGACAATCTCCGAGCAGTACTTC
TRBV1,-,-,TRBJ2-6,CTSSQVLSGANVLTF,TGCACCAGCAGCCAAGTTCTCTCTGGGGCCAACGTCCTGACTTTC
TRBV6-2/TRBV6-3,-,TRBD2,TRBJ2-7,CASSGEGIYEQYF,TGTGCCAGCAGTGGGGAGGGGATCTACGAGCAGTACTTC
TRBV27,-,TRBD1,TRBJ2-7,CASRPRGSSYEQYF,TGTGCCAGCAGACCCAGGGGGAGCTCCTACGAGCAGTACTTC
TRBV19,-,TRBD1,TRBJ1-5,CASRDRGRNQPQHF,TGTGCCAGTAGGGACAGGGGAAGAAATCAGCCCCAGCATTTT
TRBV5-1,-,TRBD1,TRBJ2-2,CASSLGARTGGTGELFF,TGCGCCAGCAGCTTGGGAGCTCGGACAGGCGGCACCGGGGAGCTGTTTTTT
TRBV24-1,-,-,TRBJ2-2,CATLQGNTGELFF,TGTGCCACCCTCCAGGGGAACACCGGGGAGCTGTTTTTT
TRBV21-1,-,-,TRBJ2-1,CASSLRGGAPSNEQFF,TGTGCCAGCAGCCTCCGCGGCGGGGCCCCCTCCAATGAGCAGTTCTTC
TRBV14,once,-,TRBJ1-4,CASSSAQAGREKLFF,TGTGCCAGCAGCTCAGCACAGGCGGGGAGGGAAAAACTGTTTTTT
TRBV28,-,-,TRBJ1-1,CASSSPGGEGVKAFF,TGTGCCAGCAGTTCCCCGGGGGGAGAGGGGGTAAAAGCTTTCTTT
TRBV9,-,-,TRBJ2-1,CASSVARITGDSYNEQFF,TGTGCCAGCAGCGTAGCGAGAATTACGGGAGACTCCTACAATGAGCAGTTCTTC
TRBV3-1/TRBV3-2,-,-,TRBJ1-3,CASSQERVFSGNTIYF,TGTGCCAGCAGCCAAGAGAGAGTGTTCTCTGGAAACACCATATATTTT
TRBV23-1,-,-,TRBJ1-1,CASSQSRVLTNTEAFF,TGCGCCAGCAGTCAATCACGGGTACTCACGAACACTGAAGCTTTCTTT
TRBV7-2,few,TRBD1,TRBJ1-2,CASSLVGTGGQGYTF,TGTGCCAGCAGCTTAGTGGGGACAGGGGGCCAGGGCTACACCTTC
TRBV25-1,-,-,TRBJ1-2,CASSRNYGYTF,TGTGCCAGCAGCCGGAACTATGGCTACACCTTC
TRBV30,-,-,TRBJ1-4,CAWSLGPGKLFF,TGTGCCTGGTCCCTTGGTCCGGGGAAACTGTTTTTT
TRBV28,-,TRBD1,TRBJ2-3,CASSLDWAGGDTQYF,TGTGCCAGCAGTTTAGATTGGGCAGGGGGAGATACGCAGTATTTT
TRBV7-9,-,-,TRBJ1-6,CASSLGPNSPLHF,TGTGCCAGCAGCTTAGGGCCGAATTCACCCCTCCACTTT
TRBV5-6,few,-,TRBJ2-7,CASSRGLPYEQYF,TGTGCCAGCAGCCGGGGACTTCCCTACGAGCAGTACTTC
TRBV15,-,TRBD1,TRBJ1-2,CATSREKGTALGYTF,TGTGCCACCAGCAGAGAAAAGGGGACAGCGCTCGGCTACACCTTC
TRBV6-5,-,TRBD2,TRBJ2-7,CASREGGSAYEQYF,TGTGCCAGCAGGGAGGGAGGGAGCGCATACGAGCAGTACTTC
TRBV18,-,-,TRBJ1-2,CASSPQGLRGYTF,TGTGCCAGCTCACCCCAGGGATTAAGGGGCTACACCTTC
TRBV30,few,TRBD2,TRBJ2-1,CAWKVLAGPRGQFF,TGTGCCTGGAAGGTACTAGCGGGGCCTAGAGGGCAGTTCTTC
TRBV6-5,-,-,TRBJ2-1,CASSNEGLHYNEQFF,TGTGCCAGCAGCAACGAGGGACTGCACTACAATGAGCAGTTCTTC
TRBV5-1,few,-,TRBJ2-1,CASSPGDNHNEQFF,TGCGCCAGCAGCCCAGGGGACAACCACAATGAGCAGTTCTTC
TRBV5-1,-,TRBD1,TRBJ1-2,CASSLTGQLYGYTF,TGCGCCAGCAGCTTGACGGGACAGCTCTATGGCTACACCTTC
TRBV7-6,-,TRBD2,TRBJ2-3,CASSLVVGLAGVSTDTQYF,TGTGCCAGCAGCTTAGTAGTAGGACTAGCGGGGGTTAGCACAGATACGCAGTATTTT
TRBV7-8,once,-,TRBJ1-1,CASSLVAEFTEAFF,TGTGCCAGCAGCTTAGTCGCCGAGTTCACTGAAGCTTTCTTT
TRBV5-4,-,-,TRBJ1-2,CASSLPQGGYDYGYTF,TGTGCCAGCAGCTTACCGCAGGGAGGGTATGACTATGGCTACACCTTC
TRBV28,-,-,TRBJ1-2,CASVGPQGGYTF,TGTGCCAGTGTCGGGCCCCAGGGAGGCTACACCTTC
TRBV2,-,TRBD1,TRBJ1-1,CASSKQGYSTEAFF,TGTGCCAGCAGTAAACAGGGGTATAGCACTGAAGCTTTCTTT
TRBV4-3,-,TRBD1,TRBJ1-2,CASSQGQGFYGYTF,TGCGCCAGCAGCCAAGGACAGGGCTTCTATGGCTACACCTTC
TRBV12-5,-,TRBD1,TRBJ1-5,CASGTGVSQPQHF,TGTGCTAGTGGTACAGGGGTGTCCCAGCCCCAGCATTTT
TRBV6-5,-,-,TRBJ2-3,CASRDSRPRTDTQYF,TGTGCCAGCCGGGACTCCCGTCCCCGCACAGATACGCAGTATTTT
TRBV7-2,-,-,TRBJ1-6,CAVSPGDNSPLHF,TGTGCCGTCTCTCCGGGGGATAATTCACCCCTCCACTTT
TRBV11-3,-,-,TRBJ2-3,CASSLYTDTQYF,TGTGCCAGCAGCTTATACACAGATACGCAGTATTTT
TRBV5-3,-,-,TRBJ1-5,CARSSSHPQHF,TGTGCCAGAAGCTCCTCACATCCCCAGCATTTT
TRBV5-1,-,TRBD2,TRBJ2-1,CASSLLGLAGGRSSYNEQFF,TGCGCCAGCAGCTTGCTGGGACTAGCGGGAGGGCGGAGCTCCTACAATGAGCAGTTCTTC
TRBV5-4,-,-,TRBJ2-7,CASSSPGDLQYF,TGTGCCAGCAGCTCGCCAGGGGATCTGCAGTACTTC
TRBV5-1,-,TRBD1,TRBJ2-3,CASSGGDRVSADTQYF,TGCGCCAGCAGCGGCGGGGACAGGGTTAGCGCAGATACGCAGTATTTT